This T cell receptor beta chain was sequenced for a study of blood T cell repertoires in COVID-19. Overall study context: Some COVID-19 samples were acute and others convalescent; all came from the United States, Italy and Spain. T cells, B-cell-depleted T cells, or PBMCs supplied cDNA or gDNA.

V gave up 3 bases and J gave up 4 bases; unmatched junction bases: 9. Germline values: CDR1 SEHNR, CDR2 FQNEAQ (reference sequence). The CDR3 sequence is 16 residues long. The authors' processing: Counts of nucleated cells, estimated from reference gene primer amplification, were obtained. TCRdb keeps only in-frame clones here, not all; method: immunoSEQ multiplex PCR. V and J calls and clone size follow that table, whereas D and trimming were derived from the DNA. The sample contains tens of thousands of clones, about nine tenths of which appear only once. This clonotype originated in a human donor with active COVID-19. The donor label of this sample is uncertain. The sequencing input was peripheral blood. The gene calls are TRBV7-9 and TRBJ2-3; 8 bases are a match to TRBD1. The CDR3 loop is CASSLGTGGESDTQYF. CDR3 nucleotides: TGTGCCAGCAGCTTGGGTACAGGGGGAGAGTCAGATACGCAGTATTTT.